The 32 T cell receptor beta chains presented below share a single source sample, sequenced in a study of beta chain features in type 1 diabetes. Expressed TCRB transcripts were sequenced because the isolated RNA had all been reverse transcribed beforehand. Some clones are missing from TCRdb's copy, which holds only in-frame ones; the method was immunoSEQ multiplex PCR. This sample has 300,000 to 350,000 clones, with roughly 8% found just once. The sequenced sample consisted of central memory CD4+ T cells from blood. Every receptor here comes from a young woman in good health.

The rearrangement uses TRBV5-4 and TRBJ2-1; the D gene is possibly TRBD1 (5 bases). The length of the CDR3 is 15 residues. Germline assignment: CDR1 SGHNT and CDR2 YYREEE (reference sequence). Trimming pared 0 bases from V and 8 bases from J, leaving 15 bases between. The CDR3, as DNA: TGTGCCAGCAGCTTGGACAGGTTGAACACATATGAGCAGTTCTTC. This gives the protein CASSLDRLNTYEQFF.

This chain joins TRBV11-2 and TRBJ1-2; D is possibly TRBD1 (6 bases). CDR3 length equals 15 residues. CDR1 SGHAT and CDR2 FQNNGV come from the germline V gene. With 0 bases removed from V and 4 bases from J, the gap between germline ends came to 12 bases. In nucleotides, the CDR3 is TGTGCCAGCAGCTTAGATCGGGGGCGCGGCTATGGCTACACCTTC. Protein sequence: CASSLDRGRGYGYTF.

This clone was counted many times. This chain joins TRBV15 and TRBJ2-3, with 10 bases lining up with TRBD1. With 1 base clipped from V and 5 bases from J, the junction kept 15 bases outside the gene matches. The CDR3 runs 19 residues. CDR1 and CDR2 from the germline V gene are LNHNV and YYDKDF (reference sequence). Written as DNA, the CDR3 is TGTGCCACCAGCAGAGGGTTCGACTGGAGACAGGGGGCGGGAGATACGCAGTATTTT. Its translation is CATSRGFDWRQGAGDTQYF.

This clone occurred many times. The genes are TRBV28 and TRBJ2-7; perhaps TRBD2 as D (5 bases). Germline lookup yields CDR1 MDHEN and CDR2 SYDVKM. The CDR3 has 12 residues. V gave up 2 bases and J gave up 4 bases, with 6 bases separating them. In nucleotides, the CDR3 is TGTGCCAGCAGTTTAGGGGAGTACGAGCAGTACTTC. This codes for CASSLGEYEQYF. Complete variable domain (other parts from reference TRBV28 and TRBJ2-7): DVKVTQSSRYLVKRTGEKVFLECVQDMDHENMFWYRQDPGLGLRLIYFSYDVKMKEKGDIPEGYSVSREKKERFSLILESASTNQTSMYLCASSLGEYEQYFGPGTRLTVT.

The chain employs TRBV4-2 and TRBJ2-1; 10 bases fit TRBD2. The CDR3 is made up of 15 amino acids. The ends lost 5 bases at V and 4 bases at J; junction bases unmatched: 5. The germline gives CDR1 LGHNA, CDR2 YNFKEQ. The CDR3 sequence: CASSRTGLAYNEQFF. The CDR3 DNA is TGTGCCAGCAGCAGGACGGGACTAGCGTACAATGAGCAGTTCTTC.

The CDR3 DNA sequence: TGCGCCAGCAGCTTACAGGGATGGGCAGATACGCAGTATTTT. Translated, it gives CASSLQGWADTQYF. J is TRBJ2-3 and V is TRBV5-1; D is perhaps TRBD1 (6 bases). V was cut by 2 bases and J by 4 bases, with 11 bases left in between. Per the germline V gene, CDR1 is SGHRS and CDR2 is YFSETQ. The CDR3 is made up of 14 amino acids.

This clone appeared a few times. Being one base from a much bigger clone, this may be a read error. This same CDR3 is encoded by further DNA sequences in the sample. The chain employs TRBV7-9 and TRBJ2-3, with no clear D. The CDR3 totals 12 residues. Trimming took off 2 bases at V and 5 bases at J, with 5 bases between the two ends. Germline CDR1 reads SEHNR; CDR2 reads FQNEAQ (reference sequence). The DNA for the CDR3 is TGTGCCAGCAGCTTACTTAGAGATACGCAGTATTTT. It encodes CASSLLRDTQYF.

The sample holds many counts of this clone. An end of the junction differs from the germline gene, which may be a read error. Different DNA sequences within this sample yield the same CDR3. The chain has TRBV15 and TRBJ1-2, with D unclear. The CDR3 covers 14 residues. Germline CDR1 is LNHNV and CDR2 is YYDKDF (reference sequence). The chain's CDR3 is CATSRGPPPVGYTF. As DNA, the CDR3 is TGTGCCACCAGTAGAGGACCGCCACCCGTTGGCTACACCTTC.

This clone was counted only a few times. The chain couples TRBV9 to TRBJ1-2; possible D gene TRBD1, 5 bases. Trimming stripped 4 bases from V and 4 bases from J, with 8 bases between. The CDR3 consists of 12 residues. Germline V lookup: CDR1 SGDLS, CDR2 YYNGEE. The CDR3 bases are TGTGCCAGCAGCCGCGACAGCTATGGCTACACCTTC. Translation gives CASSRDSYGYTF.

In this sample, this clone turned up a few times. The genes are TRBV6-5 and TRBJ1-2; tentative D call: TRBD1 (6 bases). The CDR3 contains 13 residues. V lost 6 bases to trimming and J lost 5 bases, with 13 bases between them. Germline V CDR1 and CDR2: MNHEY, SVGAGI. The DNA of the CDR3 is TGTGCCAGCAGCTCTGAAGGGGGATATGGCTACACCTTC. Translating gives CASSSEGGYGYTF.

This chain links TRBV4-3 with TRBJ1-1; no reliable D call. Germline V CDR1 and CDR2: LGHNA, YSLEER. With 1 base removed from V and 0 bases from J, the gap between germline ends came to 9 bases. The CDR3 is 15 residues long. The CDR3 DNA sequence: TGCGCCAGCAGCCAAGGGCCCCAGGTGAACACTGAAGCTTTCTTT. Its protein product is CASSQGPQVNTEAFF.

This clone was counted between two and nine times. This chain links TRBV5-1 with TRBJ2-7; 8 nucleotides match TRBD1. The germline V gene has CDR1 SGHRS and CDR2 YFSETQ. Trimming removed 4 bases from V and 0 bases from J; junction bases left unmatched: 9. The CDR3 has 16 amino acids. The DNA of the CDR3 is TGCGCCAGCAGCCCGGTAGGACAGGGTGGCTCCTACGAGCAGTACTTC. This gives the protein CASSPVGQGGSYEQYF.

The CDR3 reads CASSPGQGGDTQYF. CDR3 bases: TGTGCCAGCAGCCCGGGACAGGGGGGAGATACGCAGTATTTT. The chain employs TRBV4-2 and TRBJ2-3, with 11 bases identical to TRBD1. V lost 4 bases, J lost 5 bases, and 2 bases stayed unmatched. Germline loops: CDR1 LGHNA, CDR2 YNFKEQ. CDR3 length equals 14 residues.

This clone was found a few times. This rearrangement joins TRBV7-2 to TRBJ2-3; D not certain. The germline gives CDR1 SGHTA, CDR2 FQGNSA. The CDR3 contains 14 residues. Between the trimmed V and J ends, which lost 6 bases and 6 bases, there was a span of 16 bases. CDR3 sequence (DNA): TGTGCCAGCAGTCCGAACCCTCAAAGGGATACGCAGTATTTT. It translates to CASSPNPQRDTQYF.

The J gene is TRBJ2-5, the V gene TRBV2; 13 nucleotides match TRBD2. CDR1 and CDR2 (germline): SNHLY, FYNNEI. The CDR3 has 16 amino acids. With V trimmed by 4 bases and J by 6 bases, 8 bases remained unmatched. The CDR3 here is CASSATSGRAGKTQYF. In nucleotides, the CDR3 is TGTGCCAGCAGTGCCACTAGCGGGAGGGCCGGTAAGACCCAGTACTTC.

The chain carries TRBV28 and TRBJ2-1; 9 bases fit TRBD2. The germline V gene encodes CDR1 MDHEN and CDR2 SYDVKM. The CDR3 spans 14 residues. Unmatched junction bases numbered 4, after V lost 2 bases and J lost 8 bases. The DNA of the CDR3 is TGTGCCAGCAGTTTAGCGGGAGGGCCCGATGAGCAGTTCTTC. It codes for CASSLAGGPDEQFF.

V gene TRBV27 combines with J gene TRBJ2-7; 8 nucleotides align to TRBD2. Germline V CDR1 and CDR2: MNHEY, SMNVEV (reference sequence). V trimming: 6 bases; J trimming: 2 bases; junction bases outside the gene matches: 9. CDR3 length equals 15 residues. For the CDR3, the DNA is TGTGCCAGCAGCCCAACGGGACTAGGGACCTACGAGCAGTACTTC. Its protein is CASSPTGLGTYEQYF.

CDR3 loop: CASSLAEGGYEQYF. CDR3 DNA sequence: TGTGCCAGCAGCTTAGCGGAGGGGGGCTACGAGCAGTACTTC. The chain couples TRBV2 to TRBJ2-7; D may be TRBD1 or TRBD2 (6 bases each). CDR1 is SNHLY and CDR2 is FYNNEI in the germline V gene. Trimming cost V 6 bases and J 3 bases, with 15 bases left between them. The CDR3 runs to 14 residues. Full variable domain (remainder filled in from reference TRBV2 and TRBJ2-7): EPEVTQTPSHQVTQMGQEVILRCVPISNHLYFYWYRQILGQKVEFLVSFYNNEISEKSEIFDDQFSVERPDGSNFTLKIRSTKLEDSAMYFCASSLAEGGYEQYFGPGTRLTVT.

This clone turned up a few times. This rearrangement joins TRBV4-2 to TRBJ1-1, with D possibly matching TRBD1 (5 bases). Trimming cost V 2 bases and J 0 bases, with 10 bases left between them. The germline V gene encodes CDR1 LGHNA and CDR2 YNFKEQ. The CDR3 extends over 15 amino acids. The CDR3 DNA reads as TGTGCCAGCAGCCAACAACAGGAGATGAACACTGAAGCTTTCTTT. It specifies CASSQQQEMNTEAFF.

V and J are TRBV9 and TRBJ1-3; unclear D gene. The CDR3 is 16 amino acids. Germline assignment: CDR1 SGDLS and CDR2 YYNGEE. V lost 0 bases, J lost 3 bases, and 13 bases lay in between. The CDR3 region is CASSVEPGSFGNTIYF. The CDR3 DNA is TGTGCCAGCAGCGTAGAGCCGGGTTCGTTTGGAAACACCATATATTTT.

This rearrangement joins TRBV7-9 to TRBJ1-2, with TRBD1 as a possible D gene (6 bases). The V end was cut by 5 bases, the J end by 4 bases, with 17 bases between. The CDR3 runs 15 residues. CDR1 is SEHNR, CDR2 FQNEAQ, per germline (reference sequence). The CDR3 loop reads CASSPEGGRGYGYTF. The CDR3 nucleotides are TGTGCCAGCAGCCCAGAGGGGGGGCGCGGCTATGGCTACACCTTC.

The chain combines TRBV21-1 with TRBJ2-7; no DNA check was done on the table's D call, TRBD1. TRBV21-1 is an annotated pseudogene. There are 14 residues in the CDR3. The CDR3 nucleotides are TGTGCCAGCAGCAAAATTAGGGGGTCCTACGAGCAGTACTTC. Translating gives CASSKIRGSYEQYF.

A few counts support this clone. The chain recombines TRBV25-1 with TRBJ2-3; perhaps D is TRBD1 or TRBD2 (7 bases each). V shed 9 bases and J shed 8 bases, with 18 bases lying between them. The CDR3 loop spans 13 amino acids. Germline assignment: CDR1 MGHDK and CDR2 SYGVNS. CDR3 sequence reads: CASLSAGGGTQYF. Here the CDR3 DNA reads TGTGCCAGTCTTTCGGCAGGGGGGGGTACGCAGTATTTT.

This clone was found a few times. This chain joins TRBV19 and TRBJ2-1, with 16 nucleotides matching TRBD2. Germline CDR1 LNHDA, CDR2 SQIVND (reference sequence). V lost 7 bases and J lost 8; bases outside the gene matches: 2. The CDR3 has 14 amino acids. The CDR3 loop is CASIGTSGRDEQFF. The CDR3 DNA follows: TGTGCCAGTATTGGGACTAGCGGGAGGGATGAGCAGTTCTTC.

There are many counts of this clone. The V and J genes are TRBV29-1 and TRBJ2-1; no definite D call. Trimming cost V 4 bases and J 7 bases, with 14 bases left between them. The CDR3 sequence is 13 residues long. CDR1 and CDR2 (germline): SQVTM, ANQGSEA. CDR3 nucleotides: TGCAGCGTTGCCGGGTCCGGGTTGAATGAGCAGTTCTTC. Translating gives CSVAGSGLNEQFF.

This clone was seen at least ten times. This sequence joins TRBV7-9 and TRBJ1-4; D unresolved. Trimming took off 5 bases at V and 5 bases at J, with 12 bases between the two ends. Germline loops: CDR1 SEHNR, CDR2 FQNEAQ (reference sequence). This CDR3 is 14 amino acids long. The CDR3 protein is CASSASGPNEKLFF. The CDR3 DNA sequence: TGTGCCAGCAGCGCGAGCGGGCCGAATGAAAAACTGTTTTTT.

There are a few counts of this clone. The chain employs TRBV6-6 and TRBJ2-2; D not certain. The CDR3 loop spans 11 amino acids. The germline gives CDR1 MNHNY, CDR2 SVGAGI (reference sequence). The V gene lost 5 bases and the J gene lost 9 bases, with 7 bases spanning the gap. In DNA, the CDR3 is TGTGCCAGCAGTCCCAGCCGGGAGCTGTTTTTT. Translation gives CASSPSRELFF.

Worth noting for this clone: This may be a read error: a much more frequent sequence differs by one nucleotide. The V and J genes are TRBV14 and TRBJ2-2; 11 nucleotides align to TRBD2. V lost 5 bases to trimming and J lost 5 bases; unmatched junction nucleotides: 4. The CDR3 extends over 15 amino acids. From germline, CDR1 is SGHDN and CDR2 FVKESK. Here the CDR3 reads CASSRLAGKTGELFF. The CDR3 nucleotides are TGTGCCAGCAGCAGACTAGCGGGAAAGACCGGGGAGCTGTTTTTT.

This clone turned up a few times. This rearrangement joins TRBV7-9 to TRBJ2-7, with 9 bases fitting TRBD2. The CDR3 covers 17 residues. After removal of 1 base from V and 4 bases from J, the junction contained 11 bases not matched to a gene. Germline CDR1 SEHNR, CDR2 FQNEAQ (reference sequence). The DNA for the CDR3 is TGTGCCAGCAGCTTAGGAGCGGGAGGCACTACAAATTACGAGCAGTACTTC. Residues: CASSLGAGGTTNYEQYF.

This clone was seen more than once but under ten times. The rearrangement uses TRBV5-6 and TRBJ2-1, with D possibly called TRBD1 or TRBD2 (5 bases each). Looked up from germline, CDR1 is SGHDT and CDR2 is YYEEEE. The CDR3 loop spans 11 amino acids. V was pared by 4 bases and J by 8 bases, with 7 bases between. CDR3: CASSRGHEQFF. CDR3 in DNA: TGTGCCAGCAGCCGGGGCCATGAGCAGTTCTTC.

This clone was observed a few times. Other DNA sequences within the sample encode an identical CDR3. The V gene is TRBV9, the J gene TRBJ1-2, with a weak D call TRBD1 (5 bases). This CDR3 comprises 14 residues. Trimming left V 0 bases short and J 7 bases short, with 13 bases between. Germline-derived CDR1 and CDR2 are SGDLS and YYNGEE. CDR3 loop: CASSVEPRVGGYTF. The CDR3 DNA reads as TGTGCCAGCAGCGTAGAACCCAGGGTGGGTGGCTACACCTTC.

The chain recombines TRBV5-1 with TRBJ2-7, with D unresolved. CDR1 is SGHRS, CDR2 YFSETQ, per germline. This CDR3 is 11 amino acids long. Trimming stripped 6 bases from V and 3 bases from J, with 7 bases between. This chain's CDR3 is CASTLNYEQYF. The CDR3 bases are TGCGCCAGCACGCTAAACTACGAGCAGTACTTC.